The next 9 T cell receptor beta chains were all read from a single sample in a study of cytomegalovirus exposure and HLA in healthy donors. Both 60 Vbeta primers and 13 Jbeta primers went into the PCR. The repertoire was sequenced with immunoSEQ multiplex PCR; TCRdb's copy has only in-frame clones and lacks some. The sample includes 120,000 to 150,000 clones, roughly 85% seen only once; the top ten take about 1.8%. Sequencing used PBMCs. The receptors stem from a young woman in good health and CMV-seronegative.

This chain links TRBV7-3 with TRBJ1-1, with D perhaps TRBD1 (5 bases). This CDR3 has 14 amino acids. Trimming took off 2 bases at V and 0 bases at J, with 7 bases between the two ends. Germline V lookup: CDR1 SGHTA, CDR2 FQGTGA. This CDR3 reads CASSLDRMNTEAFF. The CDR3 DNA reads as TGTGCCAGCAGCTTAGACAGAATGAACACTGAAGCTTTCTTT.

The V call is TRBV7-8, the J call TRBJ1-5; D not resolved. The CDR3 is made up of 13 amino acids. Germline V gene sequence: CDR1 SGHVS, CDR2 FQNEAQ. V lost 4 bases, J lost 0 bases, and 4 bases lay in between. CDR3 DNA: TGTGCCAGCAGCTCCTATAGCAATCAGCCCCAGCATTTT. Residues: CASSSYSNQPQHF.

The J gene is TRBJ1-1, the V gene TRBV6-5, with 7 bases that match TRBD1. Germline trimming cut 5 bases from V and 0 bases from J; bases unmatched to any gene: 6. Germline V gives CDR1 MNHEY, CDR2 SVGAGI. The CDR3 has 15 amino acids. CDR3: CASSQRQGLNTEAFF. The CDR3 bases are TGTGCCAGCAGTCAACGACAGGGACTGAACACTGAAGCTTTCTTT.

The J gene is TRBJ2-5, the V gene TRBV2; maybe TRBD1 (5 bases). Germline values: CDR1 SNHLY, CDR2 FYNNEI. Trimming cost V 7 bases and J 7 bases, with 16 bases left between them. The CDR3 is made up of 13 amino acids. This CDR3 reads CASKIRQPGTQYF. In DNA, the CDR3 is TGTGCCAGCAAGATCCGACAGCCCGGGACCCAGTACTTC.

The chain is built from TRBV7-7 and TRBJ2-5; D ambiguous. From germline, CDR1 is SSHAT and CDR2 FNYEAQ (reference sequence). Trimming left V 5 bases short and J 4 bases short, with 14 bases between. The CDR3 is 14 amino acids. The CDR3 region is CASSHSGGGETQYF. The CDR3 DNA reads TGTGCCAGCAGCCACTCTGGCGGCGGAGAGACCCAGTACTTC. Full variable domain (rest looked up from reference TRBV7-7 and TRBJ2-5): GAGVSQSPRYKVTKRGQDVTLRCDPISSHATLYWYQQALGQGPEFLTYFNYEAQPDKSGLPSDRFSAERPEGSISTLTIQRTEQRDSAMYRCASSHSGGGETQYFGPGTRLLVL.

The CDR3 loop is CASSFGGSGVYEQYF. DNA for the CDR3: TGTGCCAGCAGCTTTGGAGGTAGCGGGGTATACGAGCAGTACTTC. This rearrangement joins TRBV7-2 to TRBJ2-7, with TRBD2 matching over 8 bases. The CDR3 extends over 15 amino acids. V trimming: 3 bases; J trimming: 4 bases; junction bases outside the gene matches: 8. The germline CDR1 and CDR2 sequences are SGHTA and FQGNSA.

The chain joins TRBV2 to TRBJ1-1; TRBD1 agrees at 9 bases. Germline CDR1 and CDR2: SNHLY and FYNNEI. This CDR3 is built from 15 residues. V was pared by 2 bases and J by 6 bases, with 7 bases of the junction left unmatched. Written as DNA, the CDR3 is TGTGCCAGCAGTGAAATAGGACAGGGGATTCCTGAAGCTTTCTTT. This translates into CASSEIGQGIPEAFF. Variable domain in full (rest from reference TRBV2 and TRBJ1-1): EPEVTQTPSHQVTQMGQEVILRCVPISNHLYFYWYRQILGQKVEFLVSFYNNEISEKSEIFDDQFSVERPDGSNFTLKIRSTKLEDSAMYFCASSEIGQGIPEAFFGQGTRLTVV.

This chain connects TRBV4-3 to TRBJ1-2; D not resolved. The CDR3 runs 15 residues. The germline gives CDR1 LGHNA, CDR2 YSLEER. Trimming removed 4 bases at V and 5 bases at J, with 17 bases between. CDR3 sequence: CASSLGVGLGYGYTF. Written as DNA, the CDR3 is TGCGCCAGCAGCCTCGGGGTAGGGTTAGGGTATGGCTACACCTTC.

The J gene is TRBJ1-1, the V gene TRBV5-4, with a weak D call TRBD1 (6 bases). The CDR3 contains 14 residues. The germline CDR1 and CDR2 sequences are SGHNT and YYREEE (reference sequence). Trimming shortened V by 0 bases and J by 5 bases, and 11 bases separated the two germline ends. CDR3 coding DNA: TGTGCCAGCAGCTTGGCTGGGGGCGGGACTGAAGCTTTCTTT. The encoded protein is CASSLAGGGTEAFF.